This entry concerns a single T cell receptor beta chain. The entry originates in a study of blood T cell repertoires in COVID-19. Study at large: Samples representing acute and convalescent COVID-19 were sourced from the United States, Italy and Spain. The cDNA or gDNA used as material had been derived from T cells, B-cell-depleted T cells, or PBMCs.

Authors' analysis steps: Estimation of nucleated cell counts was performed using reference gene primer amplification. Method: immunoSEQ multiplex PCR; TCRdb's copy keeps in-frame clones and lacks some. V and J calls and clone size are given by that table; D and trimming were obtained from the DNA. The data contain about 180,000 clones, about 86% of them seen just once; the ten biggest clones take up roughly 20%. Germline loops: CDR1 SGHTA, CDR2 FQGNSA. Trimming took 4 bases from V and 8 from J, leaving 18 bases between them. This CDR3 contains 15 residues. This chain links TRBV7-2 with TRBJ2-1; maybe TRBD2 (6 bases). This clonotype was sampled from a man in his sixties or seventies with active or convalescent COVID-19. Material: peripheral blood. CDR3 in amino acids: CASSSRDSGNDEQFF. The DNA of the CDR3 is TGTGCCAGCAGCTCCCGGGACTCGGGTAACGATGAGCAGTTCTTC.